A selection of T cell receptor beta chains follows, all from one sample in a study of cytomegalovirus exposure and HLA in healthy donors. Method: immunoSEQ multiplex PCR; TCRdb's copy keeps in-frame clones and lacks some. The profile covers about 230,000 clones, with approximately 90% appearing a single time and over 0.95% taken by the ten largest. Material for sequencing was PBMCs. These receptors all stem from a woman between 18 and 30 years old in good health and CMV-seronegative. Each CDR3 is given with its conserved first and last residue. Each record gives: clone size, J gene, V gene, D gene, CDR3 protein, CDR3 DNA. D genes are given only for firm matches. Only some rows state a clone size, as once, few, many or a class for expanded clones.

>few|TRBJ1-5|TRBV5-1|.
CASSLVPDQPQHF
TGCGCCAGCAGCTTGGTTCCAGATCAGCCCCAGCATTTT
>once|TRBJ1-2|TRBV10-2|TRBD1
CASSVGQGSYGYTF
TGCGCCAGCAGTGTGGGACAGGGAAGCTATGGCTACACCTTC
>.|TRBJ2-3|TRBV7-6|.
CASSLVRKDTQYF
TGTGCCAGCAGCTTAGTGCGGAAAGATACGCAGTATTTT
>.|TRBJ1-2|TRBV7-9|TRBD1
CASSPDRANGYTF
TGTGCCAGCAGCCCGGACAGGGCGAATGGCTACACCTTC
>.|TRBJ2-7|TRBV5-1|TRBD1
CASSIEDRGAYEQYF
TGCGCCAGCAGCATAGAAGACAGGGGGGCCTACGAGCAGTACTTC
>.|TRBJ1-4|TRBV19|TRBD1
CASSRDRGWEKLFF
TGTGCCAGTAGTCGAGACAGGGGATGGGAAAAACTGTTTTTT
>.|TRBJ1-2|TRBV4-1|.
CASSHQGGDGYTF
TGCGCCAGCAGCCACCAGGGTGGCGATGGCTACACCTTC
>.|TRBJ2-7|TRBV11-3|TRBD2
CASSIGRLAGFHEQYF
TGTGCCAGCAGCATCGGTCGTCTAGCGGGATTCCACGAGCAGTACTTC
>.|TRBJ1-1|TRBV7-9|.
CASSYPRGAFPLDEAFF
TGTGCCAGCAGCTACCCCCGGGGGGCCTTCCCCCTCGATGAAGCTTTCTTT
>.|TRBJ2-7|TRBV19|.
CASSTLASGEQYF
TGTGCCAGTAGTACACTAGCTTCGGGCGAGCAGTACTTC
>.|TRBJ2-7|TRBV29-1|TRBD1
CSVMPTGSYEQYF
TGCAGCGTCATGCCGACAGGGTCCTACGAGCAGTACTTC
>.|TRBJ1-4|TRBV6-5|.
CASRETGWGEKLFF
TGTGCCAGCAGGGAAACAGGGTGGGGCGAAAAACTGTTTTTT
>.|TRBJ2-5|TRBV11-2|.
CASSSWSGETQYF
TGTGCCAGCAGCTCCTGGTCGGGGGAGACCCAGTACTTC
>.|TRBJ2-6|TRBV13|.
CASSERSSGANVLTF
TGTGCCAGCAGCGAAAGGAGCTCTGGGGCCAACGTCCTGACTTTC
>once|TRBJ2-7|TRBV11-2|TRBD2
CASSLEALAGSYEQYF
TGTGCCAGCAGCTTAGAAGCCCTAGCGGGCTCCTACGAGCAGTACTTC
>.|TRBJ2-1|TRBV4-3|TRBD2
CASSQEDFQREDNEQFF
TGCGCCAGCAGCCAAGAAGATTTTCAGCGGGAGGACAATGAGCAGTTCTTC
>.|TRBJ1-1|TRBV5-6|.
CASSLTMTPTEAFF
TGTGCCAGCAGCCTAACAATGACACCAACTGAAGCTTTCTTT
>.|TRBJ2-1|TRBV19|.
CASSPRGDARFF
TGTGCCAGTAGTCCCCGGGGAGACGCGCGGTTCTTC
>once|TRBJ2-5|TRBV4-2|.
CASSHPTATGRETQYF
TGTGCCAGCAGCCACCCCACCGCGACAGGGAGGGAGACCCAGTACTTC
>.|TRBJ2-7|TRBV7-9|.
CSSSSINPGPGEPYEQYF
TGTTCCAGCAGCTCCATAAACCCGGGCCCAGGGGAGCCCTACGAGCAGTACTTC
>.|TRBJ1-6|TRBV23-1|.
CASGPRGRNSPLHF
TGCGCCAGTGGACCACGGGGGAGGAATTCACCCCTCCACTTT
>.|TRBJ1-2|TRBV4-1|TRBD1
CASSHPGDRGKSYTF
TGCGCCAGCAGCCACCCTGGGGACAGGGGAAAGAGCTACACCTTC
>.|TRBJ1-1|TRBV11-2|.
CASSLDFEGGVAFF
TGTGCTAGCAGCTTAGATTTCGAGGGGGGGGTGGCTTTCTTT
>.|TRBJ2-1|TRBV2|.
CASSEVLLGLHEQFF
TGTGCCAGCAGTGAAGTACTTTTGGGGCTCCATGAGCAGTTCTTC
>.|TRBJ1-1|TRBV5-1|.
CASSLAPGNTEAFF
TGCGCCAGCAGCTTGGCTCCGGGGAACACTGAAGCTTTCTTT
>few|TRBJ2-2|TRBV27|.
CASSLNTGTGELFF
TGTGCCAGCAGTTTAAATACAGGGACCGGGGAGCTGTTTTTT
>.|TRBJ2-5|TRBV30|TRBD1
CAWSLKTGRRWETQYF
TGTGCCTGGAGTCTAAAGACAGGGCGGCGTTGGGAGACCCAGTACTTC
>.|TRBJ2-7|TRBV6-5|.
CASSYGQGAYEQYF
TGTGCCAGCAGTTACGGGCAGGGTGCCTACGAGCAGTACTTC
>.|TRBJ1-1|TRBV30|.
CAWSRGGGGTNTEAFF
TGTGCCTGGTCCCGTGGGGGGGGAGGAACGAACACTGAAGCTTTCTTT
>.|TRBJ2-1|TRBV10-3|TRBD1
CAISVGDRVYNEQFF
TGTGCCATCAGTGTGGGGGACAGGGTATACAATGAGCAGTTCTTC
>.|TRBJ1-1|TRBV10-2|.
CASSELFRGQDTEAFF
TGCGCCAGCAGTGAGTTGTTCAGGGGCCAGGACACTGAAGCTTTCTTT
>.|TRBJ2-2|TRBV4-2|.
CASSPYRRDTGELFF
TGTGCCAGCAGCCCGTACAGGAGGGACACCGGGGAGCTGTTTTTT
>.|TRBJ2-7|TRBV14|.
CASSRGGVDGEQYF
TGTGCCAGCAGCCGGGGCGGTGTGGACGGCGAGCAGTACTTC
>once|TRBJ1-4|TRBV6-6|TRBD1
CASRLDRVIEKLFF
TGTGCCAGCAGACTAGACAGGGTCATTGAAAAACTGTTTTTT
>.|TRBJ1-5|TRBV5-5|.
CASSSDNIPQPQHF
TGTGCCAGCAGCTCGGACAATATTCCTCAGCCCCAGCATTTT
>.|TRBJ2-1|TRBV5-6|TRBD2
CASSYGTRFDEQFF
TGTGCCAGCAGCTACGGGACTAGATTTGATGAGCAGTTCTTC
>once|TRBJ1-1|TRBV7-9|.
CASSLAGGGEAFF
TGTGCCAGCAGCTTAGCGGGCGGAGGTGAAGCTTTCTTT
>.|TRBJ1-1|TRBV5-1|.
CASSLAEGDTEAFF
TGCGCCAGCAGCTTGGCCGAAGGGGACACTGAAGCTTTCTTT
>.|TRBJ2-5|TRBV10-1|.
CASSEGGPQETQYF
TGCGCCAGCAGTGAGGGGGGCCCTCAGGAGACCCAGTACTTC
>.|TRBJ2-4|TRBV11-3|TRBD1
CASSLGQLRPAKNIQYF
TGTGCCAGCAGCTTGGGACAGTTGCGCCCGGCCAAAAACATTCAGTACTTC
>.|TRBJ2-1|TRBV11-3|TRBD2
CASSFRLAGDYNEQFF
TGTGCCAGCAGCTTCCGACTAGCGGGAGACTACAATGAGCAGTTCTTC
>.|TRBJ2-3|TRBV5-1|.
CASMGVGTDTQYF
TGCGCCAGCATGGGAGTGGGCACAGATACGCAGTATTTT
>once|TRBJ2-1|TRBV18|.
CASSPGLYNEQFF
TGTGCCAGCTCACCTGGACTTTACAATGAGCAGTTCTTC
>.|TRBJ1-2|TRBV2|.
CASRTINIYGYTF
TGTGCCAGCAGGACTATAAATATCTATGGCTACACCTTC
>.|TRBJ2-7|TRBV15|.
CATSVRGLPGSYEQYF
TGTGCCACCAGCGTGCGGGGACTGCCAGGCTCCTACGAGCAGTACTTC
>once|TRBJ1-2|TRBV4-1|TRBD1
CASSQVTGTAYGYTF
TGCGCCAGCAGCCAAGTTACCGGGACAGCTTATGGCTACACCTTC
>.|TRBJ2-7|TRBV4-2|TRBD2
CASSPPGGSGSYEQYF
TGTGCCAGCAGCCCCCCGGGGGGTAGCGGGAGCTACGAGCAGTACTTC
>.|TRBJ2-1|TRBV5-1|TRBD1
CASSHRGENEQFF
TGCGCCAGCAGCCACAGGGGTGAGAATGAGCAGTTCTTC
>.|TRBJ2-7|TRBV6-5|.
CASSYGDSYYEQYF
TGTGCCAGCAGTTACGGGGACTCCTACTACGAGCAGTACTTC
>.|TRBJ1-1|TRBV14|.
CASSQDIGGLMNTEAFF
TGTGCCAGCAGCCAAGATATCGGGGGACTAATGAACACTGAAGCTTTCTTT
>once|TRBJ1-1|TRBV6-5|.
CASSRSDRSVTEAFF
TGTGCCAGCAGTCGTAGTGACAGGTCGGTCACTGAAGCTTTCTTT
>.|TRBJ1-2|TRBV7-2|.
CASSSEVTVPYGYTF
TGTGCCAGCAGCTCGGAGGTTACAGTCCCCTATGGCTACACCTTC
>.|TRBJ1-4|TRBV4-3|TRBD1
CASSQGDRGVGVYGEKLFF
TGCGCCAGCAGCCAAGGGGACAGGGGAGTGGGAGTTTACGGGGAAAAACTGTTTTTT